Below are 3 T cell receptor beta chains sequenced from a single sample in a study of blood T cell repertoires in COVID-19. Some clones are missing from TCRdb's copy, which holds only in-frame ones; the method was immunoSEQ multiplex PCR. The sample contains 200,000 to 250,000 clones, 79% of which appear only once. Material: peripheral blood. The source of these receptors is a woman between 35 and 50 years old with active or convalescent COVID-19.

The J gene is TRBJ1-2, the V gene TRBV28, with a tentative D call TRBD1 (5 bases). V dropped 3 bases and J dropped 4 bases, with 12 bases sitting between them. CDR1 and CDR2 from the germline V gene are MDHEN and SYDVKM. The CDR3 extends over 14 amino acids. The CDR3 DNA reads TGTGCCAGCAGTTTCCCCCACCAGGGCTATGGCTACACCTTC. This gives the protein CASSFPHQGYGYTF.

The chain couples TRBV10-3 to TRBJ2-3; 9 nucleotides line up with TRBD1. CDR1 and CDR2 from the germline V gene are ENHRY and SYGVKD. Trimming took 6 bases from V and 6 from J; bases not matched to a gene: 10. The CDR3 length is 15 residues. This CDR3 is CAIRVGQGVWDTQYF. The CDR3 DNA reads as TGTGCCATCAGGGTGGGACAGGGTGTTTGGGATACGCAGTATTTT.

V usage is TRBV7-9 and J usage is TRBJ1-3; no clear D. Per germline, CDR1 SEHNR and CDR2 FQNEAQ (reference sequence). This CDR3 is built from 16 residues. Trimming took off 5 bases at V and 0 bases at J, with 14 bases between the two ends. The CDR3 nucleotides are TGTGCCAGCAGCCTACCCCTACAGTCCTCTGGAAACACCATATATTTT. It codes for CASSLPLQSSGNTIYF.